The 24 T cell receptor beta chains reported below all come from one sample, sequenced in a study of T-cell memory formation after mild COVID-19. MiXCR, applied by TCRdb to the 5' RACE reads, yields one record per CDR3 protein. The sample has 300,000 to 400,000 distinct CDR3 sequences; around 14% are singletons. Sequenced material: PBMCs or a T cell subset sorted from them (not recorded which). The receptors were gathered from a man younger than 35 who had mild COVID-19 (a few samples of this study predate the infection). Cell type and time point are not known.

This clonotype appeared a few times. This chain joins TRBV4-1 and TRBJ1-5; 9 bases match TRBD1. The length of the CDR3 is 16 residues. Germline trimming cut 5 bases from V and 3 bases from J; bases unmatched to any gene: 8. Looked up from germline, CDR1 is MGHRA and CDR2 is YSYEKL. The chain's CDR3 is CASSSGQGEYNQPQHF. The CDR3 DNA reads TGCGCCAGCAGCTCGGGACAGGGAGAGTACAATCAGCCCCAGCATTTT.

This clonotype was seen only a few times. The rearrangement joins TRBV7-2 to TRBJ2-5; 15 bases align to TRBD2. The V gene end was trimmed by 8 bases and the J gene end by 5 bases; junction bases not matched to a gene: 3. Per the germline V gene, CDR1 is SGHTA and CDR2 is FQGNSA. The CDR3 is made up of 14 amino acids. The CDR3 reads CASGLAGGRETQYF. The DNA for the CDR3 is TGTGCCAGCGGACTAGCGGGGGGGCGTGAGACCCAGTACTTC.

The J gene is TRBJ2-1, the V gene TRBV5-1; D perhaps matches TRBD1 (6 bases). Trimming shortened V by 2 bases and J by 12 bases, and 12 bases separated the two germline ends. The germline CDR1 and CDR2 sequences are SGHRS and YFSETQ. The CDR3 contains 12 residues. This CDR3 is CASSFTGYRQFF. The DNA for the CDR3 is TGCGCCAGCAGCTTTACAGGGTATCGGCAGTTCTTC.

The CDR3 DNA follows: TGTGCCAGCAGTTTACTATTGGTTCTTAGCGGCCAAGAGACCCAGTACTTC. Protein sequence: CASSLLLVLSGQETQYF. The chain carries TRBV12-3 or TRBV12-4 and TRBJ2-5; D possibly corresponds to TRBD2 (6 bases). V gave up 2 bases and J gave up 1 base, with 17 bases separating them. The CDR3 contains 17 residues.

CDR3 bases: TGCAGCGTTAGGACAGGGACTAACTATGGCTACACCTTC. This sequence encodes CSVRTGTNYGYTF. The chain couples TRBV29-1 to TRBJ1-2, with 8 bases aligning to TRBD1. From germline, CDR1 is SQVTM and CDR2 ANQGSEA. V was pared by 5 bases and J by 0 bases, with 2 bases of the junction left unmatched. CDR3 length equals 13 residues.

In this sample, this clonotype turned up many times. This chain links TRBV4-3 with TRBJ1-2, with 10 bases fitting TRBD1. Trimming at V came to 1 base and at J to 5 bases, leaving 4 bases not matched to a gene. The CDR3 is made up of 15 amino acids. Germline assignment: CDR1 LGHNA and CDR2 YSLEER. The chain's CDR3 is CASSQGGTGAYGYTF. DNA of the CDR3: TGCGCCAGCAGCCAAGGGGGGACAGGGGCGTATGGCTACACCTTC.

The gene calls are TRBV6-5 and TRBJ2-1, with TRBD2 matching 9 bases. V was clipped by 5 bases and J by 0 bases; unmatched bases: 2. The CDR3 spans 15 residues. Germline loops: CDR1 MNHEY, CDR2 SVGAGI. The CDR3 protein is CASSNSGGSYNEQFF. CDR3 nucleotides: TGTGCCAGCAGTAATAGCGGGGGCTCCTACAATGAGCAGTTCTTC.

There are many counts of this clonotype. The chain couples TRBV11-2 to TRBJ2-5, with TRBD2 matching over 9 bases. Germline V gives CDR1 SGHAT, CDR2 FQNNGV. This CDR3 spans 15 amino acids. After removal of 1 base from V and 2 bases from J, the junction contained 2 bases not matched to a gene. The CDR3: CASSLGRGGQETQYF. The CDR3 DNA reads TGTGCCAGCAGCTTAGGGCGGGGGGGGCAAGAGACCCAGTACTTC.

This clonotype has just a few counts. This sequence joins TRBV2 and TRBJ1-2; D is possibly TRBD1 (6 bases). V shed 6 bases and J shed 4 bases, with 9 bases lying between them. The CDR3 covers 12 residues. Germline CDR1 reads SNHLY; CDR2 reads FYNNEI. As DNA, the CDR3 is TGTGCCAGCAGGATGGACAGCTATGGCTACACCTTC. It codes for CASRMDSYGYTF.

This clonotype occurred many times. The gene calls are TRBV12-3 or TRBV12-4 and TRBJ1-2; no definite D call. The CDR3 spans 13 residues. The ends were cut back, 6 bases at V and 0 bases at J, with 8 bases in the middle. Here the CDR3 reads CASRPGSNYGYTF. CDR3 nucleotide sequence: TGTGCCAGCAGACCGGGATCTAACTATGGCTACACCTTC.

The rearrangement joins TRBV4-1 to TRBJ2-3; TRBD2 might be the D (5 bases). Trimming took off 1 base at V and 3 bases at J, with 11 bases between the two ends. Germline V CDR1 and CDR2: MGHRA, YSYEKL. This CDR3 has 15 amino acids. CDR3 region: CASSQAHGETDTQYF. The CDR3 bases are TGCGCCAGCAGCCAAGCCCACGGGGAGACAGATACGCAGTATTTT.

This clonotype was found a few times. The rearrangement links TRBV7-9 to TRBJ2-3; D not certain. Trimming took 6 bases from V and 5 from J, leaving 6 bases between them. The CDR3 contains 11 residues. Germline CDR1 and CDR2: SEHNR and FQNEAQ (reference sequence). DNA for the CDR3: TGTGCCAGCAGGTCTCAAGATACGCAGTATTTT. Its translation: CASRSQDTQYF.

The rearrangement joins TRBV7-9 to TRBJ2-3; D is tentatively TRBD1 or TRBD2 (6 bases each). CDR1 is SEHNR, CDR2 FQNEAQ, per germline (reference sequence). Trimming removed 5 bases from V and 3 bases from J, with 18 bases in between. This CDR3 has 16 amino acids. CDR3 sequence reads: CASSPSRQGRTDTQYF. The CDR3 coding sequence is TGTGCCAGCAGCCCAAGCCGGCAGGGGAGGACAGATACGCAGTATTTT.

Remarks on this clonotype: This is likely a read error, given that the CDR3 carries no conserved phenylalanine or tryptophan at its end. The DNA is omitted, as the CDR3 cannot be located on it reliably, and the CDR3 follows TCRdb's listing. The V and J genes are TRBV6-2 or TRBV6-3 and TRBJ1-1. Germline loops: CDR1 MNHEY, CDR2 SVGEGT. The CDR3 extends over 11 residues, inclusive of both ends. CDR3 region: CASRRTQEWQY.

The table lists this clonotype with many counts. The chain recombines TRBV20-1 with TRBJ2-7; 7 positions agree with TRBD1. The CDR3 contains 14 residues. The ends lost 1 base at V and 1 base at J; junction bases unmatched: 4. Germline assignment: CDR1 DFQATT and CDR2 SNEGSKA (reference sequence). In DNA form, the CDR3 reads TGCAGTGCTAGAGGCTGGGACAGATCCTACGAGCAGTACTTC. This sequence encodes CSARGWDRSYEQYF.

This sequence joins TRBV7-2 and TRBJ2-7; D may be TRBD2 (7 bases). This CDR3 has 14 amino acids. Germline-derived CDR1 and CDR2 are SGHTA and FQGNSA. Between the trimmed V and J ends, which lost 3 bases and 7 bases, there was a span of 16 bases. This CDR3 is CASSFGRGGREQYF. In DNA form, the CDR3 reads TGTGCCAGCAGCTTCGGCCGCGGGGGCCGGGAGCAGTACTTC.

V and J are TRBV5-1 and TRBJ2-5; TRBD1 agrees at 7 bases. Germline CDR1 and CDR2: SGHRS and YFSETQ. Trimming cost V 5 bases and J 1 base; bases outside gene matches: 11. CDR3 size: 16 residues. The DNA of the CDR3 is TGCGCCAGCAGGGGTAGCTGGGCAGGGGGCCAAGAGACCCAGTACTTC. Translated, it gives CASRGSWAGGQETQYF. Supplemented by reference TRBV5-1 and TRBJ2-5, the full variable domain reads KAGVTQTPRYLIKTRGQQVTLSCSPISGHRSVSWYQQTPGQGLQFLFEYFSETQRNKGNFPGRFSGRQFSNSRSEMNVSTLELGDSALYLCASRGSWAGGQETQYFGPGTRLLVL.

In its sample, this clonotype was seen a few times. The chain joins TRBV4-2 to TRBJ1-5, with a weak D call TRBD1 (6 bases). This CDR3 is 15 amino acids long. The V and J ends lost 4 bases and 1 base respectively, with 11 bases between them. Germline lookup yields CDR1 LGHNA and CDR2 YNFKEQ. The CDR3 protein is CASSPAGTSNQPQHF. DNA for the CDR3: TGTGCCAGCAGCCCCGCCGGGACAAGCAATCAGCCCCAGCATTTT.

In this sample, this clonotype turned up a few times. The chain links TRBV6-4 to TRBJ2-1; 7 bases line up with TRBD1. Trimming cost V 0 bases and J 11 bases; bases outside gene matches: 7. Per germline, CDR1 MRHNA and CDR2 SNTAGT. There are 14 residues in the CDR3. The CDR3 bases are TGTGCCAGCAGTGACTCGATGGGACAGCCTAAGCAGTTCTTC. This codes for CASSDSMGQPKQFF.

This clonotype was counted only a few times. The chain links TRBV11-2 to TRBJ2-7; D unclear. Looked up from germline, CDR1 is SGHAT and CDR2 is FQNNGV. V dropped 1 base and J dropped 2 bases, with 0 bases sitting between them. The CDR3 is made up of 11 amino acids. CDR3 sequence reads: CASSLAYEQYV. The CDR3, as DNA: TGTGCCAGCAGCTTAGCCTACGAGCAGTACGTC.

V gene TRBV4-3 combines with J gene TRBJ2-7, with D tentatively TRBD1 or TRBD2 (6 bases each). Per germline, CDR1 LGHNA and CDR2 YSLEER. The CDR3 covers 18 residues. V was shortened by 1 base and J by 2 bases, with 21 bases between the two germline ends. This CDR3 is CASSQAPLGGLIPYEQYF. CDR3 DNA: TGCGCCAGCAGCCAAGCACCCCTCGGGGGCCTGATCCCCTACGAGCAGTACTTC.

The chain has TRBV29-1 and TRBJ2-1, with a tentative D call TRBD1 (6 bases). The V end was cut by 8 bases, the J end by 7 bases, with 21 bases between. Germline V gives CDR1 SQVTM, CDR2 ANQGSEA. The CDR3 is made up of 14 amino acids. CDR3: CSSTTPRGGNEQFF. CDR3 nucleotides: TGCAGCTCCACTACTCCCAGGGGTGGGAATGAGCAGTTCTTC.

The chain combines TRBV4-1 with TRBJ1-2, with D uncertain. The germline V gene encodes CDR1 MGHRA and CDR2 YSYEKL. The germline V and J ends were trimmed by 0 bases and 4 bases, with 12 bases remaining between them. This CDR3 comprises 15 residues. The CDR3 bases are TGCGCCAGCAGCCAAGATAGGGCATGGGGCTATGGCTACACCTTC. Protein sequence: CASSQDRAWGYGYTF.

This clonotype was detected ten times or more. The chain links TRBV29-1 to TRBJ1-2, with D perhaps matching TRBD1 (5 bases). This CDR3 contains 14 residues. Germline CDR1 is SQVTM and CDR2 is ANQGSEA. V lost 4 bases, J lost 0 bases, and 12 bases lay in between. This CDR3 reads CSVVGDTPNYGYTF. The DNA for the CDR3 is TGCAGCGTTGTGGGGGATACACCTAACTATGGCTACACCTTC.